There are many counts of the clone carrying this TCR beta chain. Its antigen is unknown. Exclusions: uncontrolled infection, other autoimmune disease, pregnancy, lactation. Clinical symptoms, serum thyroxine, TRAb, thyroid ultrasound and orbital computed tomography established diagnosis. Around 10 ml fresh peripheral blood yielded the PBMCs. This record belongs to a study of T cells in Graves' hyperthyroidism and ophthalmopathy. Study-wide findings and caveats: From stable hyperthyroidism, ophthalmopathy was separated by a 13 V-J model.

The V gene lost 1 base and the J gene lost 2 bases, with 10 bases spanning the gap. CDR1 LGHDT and CDR2 YNNKEL come from the germline V gene (reference sequence). The CDR3 totals 15 residues. Amplification of TCR beta CDR3 regions was performed using RNA transcripts as template. When the TCR CDR3 underwent first-round RT-PCR, the HTBI primer set was used. TCRdb reprocessed the multiplex PCR reads with MiXCR, giving one entry per CDR3 protein. The table includes around 400,000 distinct CDR3 sequences, 15% detected once. V is TRBV3-1 and J is TRBJ2-3; possibly TRBD2 for D (5 bases). The sequencing input was blood. The TCR originated in a woman in her sixties with Graves' ophthalmopathy. The DNA for the CDR3 is TGTGCCAGCAGCCAAGCTACAGCGGACACAGATACGCAGTATTTT. Translating gives CASSQATADTDTQYF.